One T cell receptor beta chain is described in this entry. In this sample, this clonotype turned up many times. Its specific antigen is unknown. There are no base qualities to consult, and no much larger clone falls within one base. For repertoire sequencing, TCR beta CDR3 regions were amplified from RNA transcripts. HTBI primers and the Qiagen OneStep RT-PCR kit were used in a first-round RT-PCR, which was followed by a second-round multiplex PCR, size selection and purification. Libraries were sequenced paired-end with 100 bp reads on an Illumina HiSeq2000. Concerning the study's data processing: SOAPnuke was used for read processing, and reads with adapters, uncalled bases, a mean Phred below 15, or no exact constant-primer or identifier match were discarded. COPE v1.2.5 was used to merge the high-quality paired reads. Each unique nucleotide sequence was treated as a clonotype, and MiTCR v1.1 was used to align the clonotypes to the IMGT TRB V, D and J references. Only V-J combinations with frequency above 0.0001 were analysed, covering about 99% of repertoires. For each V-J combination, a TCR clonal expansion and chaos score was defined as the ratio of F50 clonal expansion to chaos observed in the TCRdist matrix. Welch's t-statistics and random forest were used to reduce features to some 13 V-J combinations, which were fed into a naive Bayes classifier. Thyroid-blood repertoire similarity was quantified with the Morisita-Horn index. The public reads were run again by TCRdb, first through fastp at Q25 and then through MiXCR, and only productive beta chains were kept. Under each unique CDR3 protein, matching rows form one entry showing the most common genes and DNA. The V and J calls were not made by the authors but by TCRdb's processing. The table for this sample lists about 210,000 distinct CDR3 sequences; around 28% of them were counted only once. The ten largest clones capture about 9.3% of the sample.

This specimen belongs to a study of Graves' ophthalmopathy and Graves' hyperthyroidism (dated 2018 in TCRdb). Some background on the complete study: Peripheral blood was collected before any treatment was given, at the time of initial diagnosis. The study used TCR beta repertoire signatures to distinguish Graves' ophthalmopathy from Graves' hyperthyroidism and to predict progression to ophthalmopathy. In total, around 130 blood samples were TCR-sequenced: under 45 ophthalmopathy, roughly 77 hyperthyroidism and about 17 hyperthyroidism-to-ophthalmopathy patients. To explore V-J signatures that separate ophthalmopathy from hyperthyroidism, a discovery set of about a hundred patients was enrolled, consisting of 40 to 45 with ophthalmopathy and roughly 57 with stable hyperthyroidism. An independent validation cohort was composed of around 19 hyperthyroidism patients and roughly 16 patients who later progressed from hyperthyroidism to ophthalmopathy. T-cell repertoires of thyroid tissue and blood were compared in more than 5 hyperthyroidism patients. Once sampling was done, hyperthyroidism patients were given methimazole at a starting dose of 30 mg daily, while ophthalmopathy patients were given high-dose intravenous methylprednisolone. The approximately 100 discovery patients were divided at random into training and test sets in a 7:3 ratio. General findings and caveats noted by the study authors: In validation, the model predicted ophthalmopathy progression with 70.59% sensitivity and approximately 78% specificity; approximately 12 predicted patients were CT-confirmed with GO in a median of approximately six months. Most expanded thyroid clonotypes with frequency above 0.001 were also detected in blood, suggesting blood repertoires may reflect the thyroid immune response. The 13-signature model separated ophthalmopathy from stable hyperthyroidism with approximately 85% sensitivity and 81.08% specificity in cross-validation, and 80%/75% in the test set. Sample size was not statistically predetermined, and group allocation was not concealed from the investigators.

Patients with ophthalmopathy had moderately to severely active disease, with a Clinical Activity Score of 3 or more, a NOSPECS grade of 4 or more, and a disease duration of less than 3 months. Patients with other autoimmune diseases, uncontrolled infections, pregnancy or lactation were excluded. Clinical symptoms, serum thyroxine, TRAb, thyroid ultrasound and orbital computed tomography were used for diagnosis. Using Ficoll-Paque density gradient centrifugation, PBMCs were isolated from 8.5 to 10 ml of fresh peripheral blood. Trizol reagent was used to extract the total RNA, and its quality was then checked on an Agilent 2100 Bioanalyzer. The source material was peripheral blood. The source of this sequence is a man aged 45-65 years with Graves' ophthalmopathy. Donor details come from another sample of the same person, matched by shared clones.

The CDR3 in this case is CASSQPRGGEQYF. The sequenced DNA is TGCGCCAGCAGCCAGCCGCGGGGGGGCGAGCAGTACTTC. Rearrangement joined TRBV5-1 to TRBJ2-7; 9 central nucleotides agree with TRBD2. After removal of 4 bases from V and 6 bases from J, the junction retains 5 bases not matched to a gene. The CDR3 goes from the cysteine to the phenylalanine over 13 residues. Here the CDR3 DNA is all that survives: 39 bases in frame from base 1. The germline V gene encodes CDR1 SGHRS and CDR2 YFSETQ.